Below, 11 T cell receptor beta chains from the same sample are listed, as sequenced in a study of blood T cells in healthy people across ages. Through a sample-barcoded 5' primer and a J-beta primer mix, a second PCR was run for roughly 6 to 12 cycles. Each CDR3 protein is one row after TCRdb ran MiXCR on the 5' RACE reads. Among approximately 940,000 distinct CDR3 sequences listed, 40% to 60% were seen once. Sequencing was performed on blood. These TCRs come from a man aged 30 to 45 in good health.

V and J are TRBV5-1 and TRBJ2-3; TRBD2 aligns across 7 bases. V lost 0 bases, J lost 2 bases, and 6 bases stayed unmatched. Germline V CDR1 and CDR2: SGHRS, YFSETQ. This CDR3 has 16 residues. CDR3 residues: CASSLASGGDTDTQYF. The CDR3 DNA sequence: TGCGCCAGCAGCTTGGCATCGGGGGGTGACACAGATACGCAGTATTTT.

The chain carries TRBV7-6 and TRBJ2-5; D gene uncertain. The CDR3 sequence is 14 residues long. The V and J ends lost 8 bases and 1 base respectively, with 14 bases between them. Germline V gene data show CDR1 as SGHVS and CDR2 as FNYEAQ. CDR3 region: CASSRTIFQETQYF. The CDR3, as DNA: TGTGCCAGCTCAAGAACCATCTTCCAAGAGACCCAGTACTTC.

This clonotype was found a few times. The chain uses TRBV4-2 and TRBJ1-5, with a tentative D call TRBD1 (5 bases). The CDR3 runs to 14 residues. CDR1 LGHNA and CDR2 YNFKEQ come from the germline V gene. V was trimmed by 3 bases and J by 3 bases, leaving 9 bases between them. The CDR3, as DNA: TGTGCCAGCAGCCAGACGGACACCAATCAGCCCCAGCATTTT. This codes for CASSQTDTNQPQHF.

This clonotype turned up a few times. The chain combines TRBV7-2 with TRBJ1-3, with unresolved D. This CDR3 contains 16 residues. V was cut by 1 base and J by 0 bases, with 10 bases left in between. The V gene's germline CDR1 is SGHTA and CDR2 FQGNSA. Here the CDR3 DNA reads TGTGCCAGCAGCTTAGAGCAGGCCGGCTCTGGAAACACCATATATTTT. It encodes CASSLEQAGSGNTIYF.

This clonotype turned up a few times. The rearrangement joins TRBV27 to TRBJ1-2, with TRBD1 matching over 8 bases. Germline CDR1 is MNHEY and CDR2 is SMNVEV (reference sequence). This CDR3 is built from 17 residues. J gave up 4 bases and V 5 bases, and 15 bases lay outside the gene matches. The CDR3 DNA follows: TGTGCCAGCAGTCGACGAGGACAGGGATATCCCTTCTATGGCTACACCTTC. It translates to CASSRRGQGYPFYGYTF.

The genes are TRBV11-1 and TRBJ1-1; D unclear. The ends were cut back, 3 bases at V and 1 base at J, with 9 bases in the middle. Germline V gene lookup returns CDR1 SGHAT and CDR2 FQDESV (reference sequence). This CDR3 spans 14 amino acids. CDR3 in amino acids: CASSFTPQNTEAFF. CDR3 DNA sequence: TGTGCCAGCAGCTTCACACCTCAGAACACTGAAGCTTTCTTT.

The sample holds a few counts of this clonotype. The chain carries TRBV28 and TRBJ2-7; TRBD1 might be the D (5 bases). This CDR3 spans 12 amino acids. The V and J ends lost 3 bases and 12 bases respectively, with 15 bases between them. Germline lookup yields CDR1 MDHEN and CDR2 SYDVKM. CDR3 DNA sequence: TGTGCCAGCAGTTTGGTCAGGGAAAAACGGTACTTC. It translates to CASSLVREKRYF.

This sequence joins TRBV20-1 and TRBJ2-5; 11 nucleotides agree with TRBD2. The CDR3 covers 16 residues. Germline assignment: CDR1 DFQATT and CDR2 SNEGSKA (reference sequence). Trimming cost V 0 bases and J 5 bases; bases outside gene matches: 8. In DNA form, the CDR3 reads TGCAGTGCTAGAGATGATAGCGGGGGGGCAGTTGAGACCCAGTACTTC. It encodes CSARDDSGGAVETQYF.

The V call is TRBV9, the J call TRBJ2-7; D unresolved. Germline V gene lookup returns CDR1 SGDLS and CDR2 YYNGEE. Trimming removed 4 bases at V and 0 bases at J, with 14 bases between. The CDR3 loop spans 15 amino acids. The DNA for the CDR3 is TGTGCCAGCAGCCCCCTCAAAGATCCCTCCTACGAGCAGTACTTC. It is translated as CASSPLKDPSYEQYF. Based on the CDR3 plus reference TRBV9 and TRBJ2-7, the full variable domain is DSGVTQTPKHLITATGQRVTLRCSPRSGDLSVYWYQQSLDQGLQFLIQYYNGEERAKGNILERFSAQQFPDLHSELNLSSLELGDSALYFCASSPLKDPSYEQYFGPGTRLTVT.

This rearrangement joins TRBV3-1 to TRBJ2-4, with TRBD1 matching over 7 bases. The DNA end is a closer match to TRBJ2-7, so the J assignment may be wrong. This CDR3 is 16 amino acids long. CDR1 and CDR2 from the germline V gene are LGHDT and YNNKEL (reference sequence). DNA for the CDR3: TGTGCCAGCAGCCCATCGACTCTTACAGGGGTCGCCGAGCAGTACTTC. Translating gives CASSPSTLTGVAEQYF.

As to this clonotype: An end of the junction differs from the germline gene, which may be a read error. The chain employs TRBV5-1 and TRBJ2-3; D may be TRBD2 (5 bases). CDR1 is SGHRS and CDR2 is YFSETQ in the germline V gene. The CDR3 has 14 residues. CDR3 bases: TGCGCCGGCAGCTTCACGCGGGGCACAGATACGCAGTATTTT. Protein sequence: CAGSFTRGTDTQYF.